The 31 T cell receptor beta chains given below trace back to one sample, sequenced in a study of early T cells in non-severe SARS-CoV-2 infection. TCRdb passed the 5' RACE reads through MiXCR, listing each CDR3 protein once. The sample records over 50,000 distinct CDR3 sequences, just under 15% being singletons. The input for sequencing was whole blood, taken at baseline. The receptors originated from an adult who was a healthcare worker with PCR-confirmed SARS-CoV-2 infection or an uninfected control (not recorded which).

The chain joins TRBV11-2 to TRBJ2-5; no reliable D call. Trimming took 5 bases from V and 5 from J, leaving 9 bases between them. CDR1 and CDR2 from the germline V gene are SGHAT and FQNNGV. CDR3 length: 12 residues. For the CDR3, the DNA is TGTGCCAGCAGCCCCACCGCGGAGACCCAGTACTTC. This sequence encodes CASSPTAETQYF. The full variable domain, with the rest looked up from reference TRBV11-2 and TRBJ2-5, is EAGVAQSPRYKIIEKRQSVAFWCNPISGHATLYWYQQILGQGPKLLIQFQNNGVVDDSQLPKDRFSAERLKGVDSTLKIQPAKLEDSAVYLCASSPTAETQYFGPGTRLLVL.

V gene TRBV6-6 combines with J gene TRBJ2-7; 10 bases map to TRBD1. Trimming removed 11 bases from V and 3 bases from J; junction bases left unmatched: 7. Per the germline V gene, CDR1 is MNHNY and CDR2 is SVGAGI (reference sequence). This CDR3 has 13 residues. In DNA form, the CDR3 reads TGTGCCGGGCGACAGGGGGCGGACTACGAGCAGTACTTC. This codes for CAGRQGADYEQYF.

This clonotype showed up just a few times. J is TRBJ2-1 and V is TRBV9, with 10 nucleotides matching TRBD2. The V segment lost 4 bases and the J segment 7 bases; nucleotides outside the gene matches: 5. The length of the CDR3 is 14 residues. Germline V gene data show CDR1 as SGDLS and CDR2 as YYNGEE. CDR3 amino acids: CASSSSGSGNEQFF. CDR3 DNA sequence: TGTGCCAGCAGCTCTAGCGGGAGCGGGAATGAGCAGTTCTTC.

The CDR3 is CASIPLLDVSNQPQHF. The DNA of the CDR3 is TGTGCCAGCATTCCGCTACTGGACGTTAGCAATCAGCCCCAGCATTTT. The chain couples TRBV28 to TRBJ1-5; D gene ambiguous. V was shortened by 7 bases and J by 0 bases, with 16 bases between the two germline ends. This CDR3 spans 16 amino acids. Germline assignment: CDR1 MDHEN and CDR2 SYDVKM.

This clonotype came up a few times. The CDR3 region has the DNA TGCGCCAGCAGCCCCTTCTCTGGGGCCAACGTCCTGACTTTC. It translates to CASSPFSGANVLTF. The chain couples TRBV5-1 to TRBJ2-6, with D uncertain. Germline CDR1 and CDR2: SGHRS and YFSETQ. The V end lost 4 bases, the J end lost 0 bases, and 5 bases lay between the germline ends. CDR3 length: 14 residues.

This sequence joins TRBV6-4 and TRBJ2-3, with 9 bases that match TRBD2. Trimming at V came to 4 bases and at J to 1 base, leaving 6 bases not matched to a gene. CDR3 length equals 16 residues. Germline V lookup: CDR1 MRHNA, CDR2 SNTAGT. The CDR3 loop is CASSGRGGFGTDTQYF. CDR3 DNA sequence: TGTGCCAGCAGTGGGCGGGGGGGCTTCGGCACAGATACGCAGTATTTT.

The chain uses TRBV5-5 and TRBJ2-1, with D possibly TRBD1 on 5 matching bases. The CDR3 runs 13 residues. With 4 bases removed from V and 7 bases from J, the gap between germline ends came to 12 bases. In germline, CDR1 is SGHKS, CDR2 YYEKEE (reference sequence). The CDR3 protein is CASSQRQTNEQFF. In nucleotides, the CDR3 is TGTGCCAGCAGCCAGAGACAGACGAATGAGCAGTTCTTC.

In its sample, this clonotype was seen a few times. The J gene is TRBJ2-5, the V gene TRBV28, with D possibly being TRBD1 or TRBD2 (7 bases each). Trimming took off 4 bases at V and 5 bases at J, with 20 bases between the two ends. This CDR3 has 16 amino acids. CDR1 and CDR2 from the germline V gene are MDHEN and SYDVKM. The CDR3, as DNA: TGTGCCAGCAGTTCCATCACTAGCGCCAGGGGGGAGACCCAGTACTTC. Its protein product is CASSSITSARGETQYF.

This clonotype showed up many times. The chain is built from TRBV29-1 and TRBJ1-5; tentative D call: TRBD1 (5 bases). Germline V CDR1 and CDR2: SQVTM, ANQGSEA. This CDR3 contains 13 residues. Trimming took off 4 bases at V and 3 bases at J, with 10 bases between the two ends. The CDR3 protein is CSVASGPNQPQHF. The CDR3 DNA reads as TGCAGCGTTGCGTCAGGGCCCAATCAGCCCCAGCATTTT.

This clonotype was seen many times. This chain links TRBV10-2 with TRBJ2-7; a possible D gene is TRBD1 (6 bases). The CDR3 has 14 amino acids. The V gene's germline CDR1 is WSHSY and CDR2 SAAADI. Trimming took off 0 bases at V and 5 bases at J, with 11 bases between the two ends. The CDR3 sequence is CASSESGAIDEQYF. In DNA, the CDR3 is TGCGCCAGCAGTGAGTCGGGGGCGATTGACGAGCAGTACTTC.

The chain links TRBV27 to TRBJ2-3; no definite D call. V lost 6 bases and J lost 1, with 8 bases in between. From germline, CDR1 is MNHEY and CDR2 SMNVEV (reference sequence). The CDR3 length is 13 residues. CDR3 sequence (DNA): TGTGCCAGCAGGGAACACGGCACAGATACGCAGTATTTT. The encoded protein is CASREHGTDTQYF.

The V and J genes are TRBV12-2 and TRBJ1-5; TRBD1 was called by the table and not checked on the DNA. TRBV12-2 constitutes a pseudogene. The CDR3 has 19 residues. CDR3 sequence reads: CASRTIPGGGTEDNQPQHF. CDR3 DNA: TGTGCAAGTCGCACCATCCCAGGGGGTGGGACAGAGGACAATCAGCCCCAGCATTTT.

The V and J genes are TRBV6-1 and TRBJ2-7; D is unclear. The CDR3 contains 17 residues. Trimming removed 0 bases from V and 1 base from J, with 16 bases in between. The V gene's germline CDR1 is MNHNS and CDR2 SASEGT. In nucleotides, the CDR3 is TGTGCCAGCAGTGAAGCGCCCGTTTGGCCCTGGTCCTACGAGCAGTACTTC. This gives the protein CASSEAPVWPWSYEQYF.

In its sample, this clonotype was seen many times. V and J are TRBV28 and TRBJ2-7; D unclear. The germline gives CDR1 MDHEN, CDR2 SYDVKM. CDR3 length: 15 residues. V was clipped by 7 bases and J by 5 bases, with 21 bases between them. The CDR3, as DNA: TGTGCCAGCACGAGGACGAGGCAGCTCTACGACGAGCAGTACTTC. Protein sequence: CASTRTRQLYDEQYF.

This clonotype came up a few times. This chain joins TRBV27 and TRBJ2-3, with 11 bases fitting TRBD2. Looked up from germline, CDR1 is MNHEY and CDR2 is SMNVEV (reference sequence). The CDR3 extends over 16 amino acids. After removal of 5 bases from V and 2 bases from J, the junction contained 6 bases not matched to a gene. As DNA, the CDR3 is TGTGCCAGCAGTCTACTTAGCGGGAGGGCCACAGATACGCAGTATTTT. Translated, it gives CASSLLSGRATDTQYF.

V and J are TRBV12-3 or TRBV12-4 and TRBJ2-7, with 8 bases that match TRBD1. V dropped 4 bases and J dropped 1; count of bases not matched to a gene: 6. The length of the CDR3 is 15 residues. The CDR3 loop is CASSSTGGRSYEQYF. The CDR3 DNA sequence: TGTGCCAGCAGTTCTACAGGGGGTAGGTCCTACGAGCAGTACTTC.

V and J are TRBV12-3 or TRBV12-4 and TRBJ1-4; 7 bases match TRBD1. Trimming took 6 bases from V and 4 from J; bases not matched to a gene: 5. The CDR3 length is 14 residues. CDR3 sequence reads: CASREGQSNEKLFF. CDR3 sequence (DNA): TGTGCCAGCAGGGAGGGACAGAGTAATGAAAAACTGTTTTTT.

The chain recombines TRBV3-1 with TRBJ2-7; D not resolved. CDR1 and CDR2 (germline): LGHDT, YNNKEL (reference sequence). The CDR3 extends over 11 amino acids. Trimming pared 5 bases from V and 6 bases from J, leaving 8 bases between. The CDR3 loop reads CASSSPGEQYF. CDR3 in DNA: TGTGCCAGCAGCTCCCCGGGCGAGCAGTACTTC.

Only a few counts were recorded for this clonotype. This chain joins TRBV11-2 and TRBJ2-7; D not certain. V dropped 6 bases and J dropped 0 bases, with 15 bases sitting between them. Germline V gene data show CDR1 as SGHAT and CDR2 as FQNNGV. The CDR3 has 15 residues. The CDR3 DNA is TGTGCCAGCAGTGTACACTACTGGGTCTCCTACGAGCAGTACTTC. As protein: CASSVHYWVSYEQYF.

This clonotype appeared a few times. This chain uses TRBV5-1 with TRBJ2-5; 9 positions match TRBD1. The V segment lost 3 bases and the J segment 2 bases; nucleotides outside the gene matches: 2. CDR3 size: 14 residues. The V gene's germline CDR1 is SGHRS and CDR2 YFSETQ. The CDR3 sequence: CASSYGQGQETQYF. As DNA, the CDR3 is TGCGCCAGCAGCTACGGACAGGGGCAAGAGACCCAGTACTTC.

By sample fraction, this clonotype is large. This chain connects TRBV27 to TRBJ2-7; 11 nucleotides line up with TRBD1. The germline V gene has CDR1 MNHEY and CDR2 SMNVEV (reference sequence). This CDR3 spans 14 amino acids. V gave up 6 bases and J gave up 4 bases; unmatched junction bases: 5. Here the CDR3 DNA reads TGTGCCAGCAGGTTGGGGACAGGGGGTTACGAGCAGTACTTC. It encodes CASRLGTGGYEQYF.

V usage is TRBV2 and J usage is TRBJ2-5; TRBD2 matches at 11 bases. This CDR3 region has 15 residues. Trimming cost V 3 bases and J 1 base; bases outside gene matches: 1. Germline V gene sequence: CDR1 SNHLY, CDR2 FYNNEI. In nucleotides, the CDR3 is TGTGCCAGCAGTGACGGGACTAGCGGCCAAGAGACCCAGTACTTC. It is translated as CASSDGTSGQETQYF.

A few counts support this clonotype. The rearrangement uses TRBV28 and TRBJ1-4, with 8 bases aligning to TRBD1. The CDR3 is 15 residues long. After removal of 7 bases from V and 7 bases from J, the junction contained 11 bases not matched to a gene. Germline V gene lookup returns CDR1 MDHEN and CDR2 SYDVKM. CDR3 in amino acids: CASKGQAGRGEKLFF. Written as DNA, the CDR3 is TGTGCCAGCAAGGGACAGGCGGGGAGAGGTGAAAAACTGTTTTTT.

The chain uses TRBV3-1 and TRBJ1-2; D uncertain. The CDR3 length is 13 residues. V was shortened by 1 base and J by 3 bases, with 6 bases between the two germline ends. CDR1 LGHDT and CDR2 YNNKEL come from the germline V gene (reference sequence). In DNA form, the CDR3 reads TGTGCCAGCAGCCAAGTACCAGACTATGGCTACACCTTC. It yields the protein CASSQVPDYGYTF.

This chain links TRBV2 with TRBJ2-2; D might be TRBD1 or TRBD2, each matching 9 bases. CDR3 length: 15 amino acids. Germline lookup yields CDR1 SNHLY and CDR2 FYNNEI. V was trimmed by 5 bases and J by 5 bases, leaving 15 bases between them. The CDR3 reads CASSSSGTGTGELFF. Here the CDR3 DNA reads TGTGCCAGCAGTTCTAGCGGGACAGGGACCGGGGAGCTGTTTTTT. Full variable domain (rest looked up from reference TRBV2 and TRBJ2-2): EPEVTQTPSHQVTQMGQEVILRCVPISNHLYFYWYRQILGQKVEFLVSFYNNEISEKSEIFDDQFSVERPDGSNFTLKIRSTKLEDSAMYFCASSSSGTGTGELFFGEGSRLTVL.

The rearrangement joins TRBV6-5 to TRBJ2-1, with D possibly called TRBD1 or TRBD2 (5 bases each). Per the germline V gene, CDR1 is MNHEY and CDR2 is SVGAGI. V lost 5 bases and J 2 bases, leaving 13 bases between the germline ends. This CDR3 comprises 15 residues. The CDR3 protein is CASSAAGDPYNEQFF. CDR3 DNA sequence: TGTGCCAGCAGTGCCGCTGGGGACCCCTACAATGAGCAGTTCTTC.

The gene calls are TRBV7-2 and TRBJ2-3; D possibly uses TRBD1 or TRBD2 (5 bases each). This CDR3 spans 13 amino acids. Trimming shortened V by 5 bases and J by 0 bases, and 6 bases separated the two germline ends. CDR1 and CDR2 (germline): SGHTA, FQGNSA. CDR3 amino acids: CASSRDSTDTQYF. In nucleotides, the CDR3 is TGTGCCAGCAGCAGGGACAGCACAGATACGCAGTATTTT.

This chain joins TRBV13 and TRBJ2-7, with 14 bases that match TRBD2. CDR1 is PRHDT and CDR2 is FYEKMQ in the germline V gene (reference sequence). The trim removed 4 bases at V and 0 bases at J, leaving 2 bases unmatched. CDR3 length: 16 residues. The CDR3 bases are TGTGCCAGCAGCTCGACTAGCGGGGGGGGCTCCTACGAGCAGTACTTC. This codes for CASSSTSGGGSYEQYF.

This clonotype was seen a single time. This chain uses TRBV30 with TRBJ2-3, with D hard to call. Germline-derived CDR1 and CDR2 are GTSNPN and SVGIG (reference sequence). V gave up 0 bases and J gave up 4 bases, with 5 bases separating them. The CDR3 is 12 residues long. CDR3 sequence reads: CAWSVVSDTQYF. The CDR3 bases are TGTGCCTGGAGTGTAGTATCAGATACGCAGTATTTT.

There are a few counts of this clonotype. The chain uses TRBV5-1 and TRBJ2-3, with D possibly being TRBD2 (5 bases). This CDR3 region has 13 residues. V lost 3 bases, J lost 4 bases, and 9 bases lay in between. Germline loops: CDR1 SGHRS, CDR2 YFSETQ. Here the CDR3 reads CASSWAGADTQYF. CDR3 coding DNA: TGCGCCAGCAGCTGGGCGGGTGCAGATACGCAGTATTTT.

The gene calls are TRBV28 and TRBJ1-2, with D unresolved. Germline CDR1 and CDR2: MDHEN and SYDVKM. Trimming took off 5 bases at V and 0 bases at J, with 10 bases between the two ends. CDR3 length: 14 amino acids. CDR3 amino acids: CASSPGGTNYGYTF. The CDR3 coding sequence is TGTGCCAGCAGTCCAGGAGGGACTAACTATGGCTACACCTTC.